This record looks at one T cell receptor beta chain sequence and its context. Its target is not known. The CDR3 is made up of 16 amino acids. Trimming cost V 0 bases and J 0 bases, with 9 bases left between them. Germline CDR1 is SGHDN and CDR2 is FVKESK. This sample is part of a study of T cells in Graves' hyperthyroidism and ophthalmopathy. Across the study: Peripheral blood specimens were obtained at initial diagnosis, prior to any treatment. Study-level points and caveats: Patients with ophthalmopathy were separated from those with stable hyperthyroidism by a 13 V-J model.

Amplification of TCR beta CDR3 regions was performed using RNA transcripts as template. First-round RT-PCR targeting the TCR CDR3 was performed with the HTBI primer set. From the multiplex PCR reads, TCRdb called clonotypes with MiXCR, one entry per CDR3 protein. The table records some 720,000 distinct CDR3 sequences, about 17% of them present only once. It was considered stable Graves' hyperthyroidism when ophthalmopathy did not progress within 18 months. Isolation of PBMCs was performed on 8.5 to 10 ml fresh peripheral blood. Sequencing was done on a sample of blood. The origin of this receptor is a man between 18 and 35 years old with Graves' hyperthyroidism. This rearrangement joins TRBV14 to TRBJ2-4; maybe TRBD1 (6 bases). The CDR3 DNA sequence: TGTGCCAGCAGCCAAGATATAGGGGGAGCCAAAAACATTCAGTACTTC. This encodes CASSQDIGGAKNIQYF.